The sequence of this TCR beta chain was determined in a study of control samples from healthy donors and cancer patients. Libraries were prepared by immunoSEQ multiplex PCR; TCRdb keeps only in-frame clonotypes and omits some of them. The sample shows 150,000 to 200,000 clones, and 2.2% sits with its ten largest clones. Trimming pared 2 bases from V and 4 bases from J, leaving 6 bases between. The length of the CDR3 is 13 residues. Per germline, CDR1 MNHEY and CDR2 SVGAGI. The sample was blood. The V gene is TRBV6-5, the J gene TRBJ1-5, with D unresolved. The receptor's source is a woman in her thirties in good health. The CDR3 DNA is TGTGCCAGCAGTTACGACCATAATCAGCCCCAGCATTTT. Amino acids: CASSYDHNQPQHF.